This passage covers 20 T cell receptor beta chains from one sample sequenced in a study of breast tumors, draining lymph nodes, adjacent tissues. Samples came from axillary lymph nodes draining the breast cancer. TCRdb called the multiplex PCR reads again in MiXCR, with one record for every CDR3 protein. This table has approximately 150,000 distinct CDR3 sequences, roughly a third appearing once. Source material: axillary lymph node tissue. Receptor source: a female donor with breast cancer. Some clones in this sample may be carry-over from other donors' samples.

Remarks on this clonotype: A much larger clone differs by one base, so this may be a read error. The CDR3 region has the DNA TGTGCCAGCAGCTTAGGAGGGACGACCACCGGGGAGCTGTTTTTT. Translation: CASSLGGTTTGELFF. The chain is built from TRBV11-3 and TRBJ2-2; tentatively, D is TRBD1 or TRBD2 (5 bases each). CDR1 is SGHNT and CDR2 is YENEEA in the germline V gene. The V gene lost 1 base and the J gene lost 4 bases, with 10 bases spanning the gap. The CDR3 consists of 15 residues.

The CDR3 sequence: CSAREGTTHSPLHF. CDR3 bases: TGCAGTGCTAGAGAAGGGACAACCCATTCACCCCTCCACTTT. The genes are TRBV20-1 and TRBJ1-6, with D possibly matching TRBD1 (6 bases). V was pared by 0 bases and J by 8 bases, with 11 bases between. From germline, CDR1 is DFQATT and CDR2 SNEGSKA (reference sequence). The CDR3 is made up of 14 amino acids.

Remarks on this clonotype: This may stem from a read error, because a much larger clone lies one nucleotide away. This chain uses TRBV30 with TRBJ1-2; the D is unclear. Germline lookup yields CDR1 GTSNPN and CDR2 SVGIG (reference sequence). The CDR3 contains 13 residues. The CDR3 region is CAWSVRQEYGDTF. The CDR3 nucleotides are TGTGCCTGGAGTGTAAGGCAAGAGTATGGCGACACCTTC.

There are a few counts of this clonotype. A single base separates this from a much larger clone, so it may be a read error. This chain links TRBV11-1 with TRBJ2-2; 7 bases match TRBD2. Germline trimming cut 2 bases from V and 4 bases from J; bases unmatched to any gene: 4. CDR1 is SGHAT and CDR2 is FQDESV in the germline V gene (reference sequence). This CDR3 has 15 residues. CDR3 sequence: CASSLFAGATGELFF. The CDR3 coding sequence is TGTGCCAGCAGCTTATTCGCGGGAGCCACCGGGGAGCTGTTTTTT.

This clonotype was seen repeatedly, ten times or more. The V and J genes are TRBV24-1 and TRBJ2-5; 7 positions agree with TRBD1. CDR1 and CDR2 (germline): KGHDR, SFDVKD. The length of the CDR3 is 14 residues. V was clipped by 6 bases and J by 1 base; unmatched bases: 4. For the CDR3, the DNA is TGTGCCACCAGTAAACAGGGGACCCAAGAGACCCAGTACTTC. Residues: CATSKQGTQETQYF.

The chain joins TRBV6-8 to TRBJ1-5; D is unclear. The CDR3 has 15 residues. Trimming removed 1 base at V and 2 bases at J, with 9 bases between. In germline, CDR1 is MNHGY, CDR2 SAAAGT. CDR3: CASSYFGEGNQPQHF. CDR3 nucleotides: TGTGCCAGCAGTTACTTCGGGGAAGGCAATCAGCCCCAGCATTTT.

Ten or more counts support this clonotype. CDR3 sequence reads: CASMRTDNNEQFF. CDR3 sequence (DNA): TGTGCCAGCATGAGGACAGATAACAATGAGCAGTTCTTC. The rearrangement joins TRBV2 to TRBJ2-1; perhaps TRBD1 as D (6 bases). Trimming removed 7 bases from V and 5 bases from J, with 12 bases in between. This CDR3 contains 13 residues. Germline V gives CDR1 SNHLY, CDR2 FYNNEI.

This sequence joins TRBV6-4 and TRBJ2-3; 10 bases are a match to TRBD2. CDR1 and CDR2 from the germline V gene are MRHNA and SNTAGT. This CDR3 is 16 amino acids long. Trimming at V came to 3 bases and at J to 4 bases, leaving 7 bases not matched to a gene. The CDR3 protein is CASSESTGLAPDTQYF. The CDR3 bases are TGTGCCAGCAGTGAATCGACGGGACTAGCGCCAGATACGCAGTATTTT.

The DNA of the CDR3 is TGTGCCAGCAGCCCCCAGGGAGGGCCTGAGACCCAGTACTTC. Translating gives CASSPQGGPETQYF. The rearrangement links TRBV7-3 to TRBJ2-5; 7 nucleotides match TRBD2. Germline V CDR1 and CDR2: SGHTA, FQGTGA. The CDR3 has 14 residues. The J segment lost 5 bases and the V segment lost 5 bases, leaving 8 bases of the junction unmatched.

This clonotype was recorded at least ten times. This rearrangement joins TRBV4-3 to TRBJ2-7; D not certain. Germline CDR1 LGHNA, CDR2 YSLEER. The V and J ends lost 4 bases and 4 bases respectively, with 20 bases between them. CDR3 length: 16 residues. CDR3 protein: CASSRDRNFGGYEQYF. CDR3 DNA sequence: TGCGCCAGCAGCCGCGATAGAAATTTCGGCGGTTACGAGCAGTACTTC.

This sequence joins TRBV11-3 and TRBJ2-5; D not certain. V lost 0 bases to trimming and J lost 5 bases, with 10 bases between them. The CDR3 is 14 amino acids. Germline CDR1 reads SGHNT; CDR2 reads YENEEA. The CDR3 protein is CASSLDFSGETQYF. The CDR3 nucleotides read TGTGCCAGCAGCTTAGATTTTTCCGGGGAGACCCAGTACTTC.

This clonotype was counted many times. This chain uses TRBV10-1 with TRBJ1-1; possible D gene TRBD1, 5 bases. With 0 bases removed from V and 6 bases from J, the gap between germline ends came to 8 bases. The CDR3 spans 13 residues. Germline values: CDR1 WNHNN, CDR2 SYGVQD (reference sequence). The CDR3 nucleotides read TGCGCCAGCAGTGAGTCGCAGGGATCTGAAGCTTTCTTT. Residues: CASSESQGSEAFF.

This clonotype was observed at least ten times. The CDR3 sequence is CASSESGRATDTQYF. The DNA for the CDR3 is TGCGCCAGCAGTGAATCCGGGAGGGCCACAGATACGCAGTATTTT. This rearrangement joins TRBV10-1 to TRBJ2-3; 8 bases map to TRBD2. V was clipped by 3 bases and J by 2 bases; unmatched bases: 4. Looked up from germline, CDR1 is WNHNN and CDR2 is SYGVQD (reference sequence). CDR3 length equals 15 residues.

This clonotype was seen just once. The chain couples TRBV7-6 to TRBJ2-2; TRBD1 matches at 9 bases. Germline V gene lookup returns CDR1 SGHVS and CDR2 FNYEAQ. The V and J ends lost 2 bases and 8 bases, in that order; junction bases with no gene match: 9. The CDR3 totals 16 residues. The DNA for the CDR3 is TGTGCCAGCAGCTTAACGGACAGGGGTCCCACTGGGGAGCTGTTTTTT. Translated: CASSLTDRGPTGELFF.

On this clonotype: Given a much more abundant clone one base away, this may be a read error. The CDR3 sequence: CASSLVREMAAQFF. CDR3 in DNA: TGTGCCAGCAGTTTGGTCAGGGAGATGGCTGCGCAGTTCTTC. This chain links TRBV12-3 or TRBV12-4 with TRBJ2-1, with D perhaps being TRBD1 or TRBD2 (5 bases each). This CDR3 is built from 14 residues. V lost 3 bases to trimming and J lost 12 bases, with 18 bases between them.

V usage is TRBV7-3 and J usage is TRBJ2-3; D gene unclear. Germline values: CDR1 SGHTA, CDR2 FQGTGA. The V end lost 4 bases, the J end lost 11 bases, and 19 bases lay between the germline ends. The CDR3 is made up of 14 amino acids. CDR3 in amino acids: CASSSNPRYNEQYF. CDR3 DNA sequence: TGTGCCAGCAGCTCCAACCCACGCTACAATGAGCAGTATTTT.

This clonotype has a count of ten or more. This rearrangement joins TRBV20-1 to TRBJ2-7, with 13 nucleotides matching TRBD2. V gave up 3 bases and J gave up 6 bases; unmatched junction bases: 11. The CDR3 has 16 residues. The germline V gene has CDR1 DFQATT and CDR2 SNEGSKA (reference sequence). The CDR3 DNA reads TGCAGTGCTAGTCCACTAGCGGGGGGGACCCCCCGCGAGCAGTACTTC. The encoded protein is CSASPLAGGTPREQYF.

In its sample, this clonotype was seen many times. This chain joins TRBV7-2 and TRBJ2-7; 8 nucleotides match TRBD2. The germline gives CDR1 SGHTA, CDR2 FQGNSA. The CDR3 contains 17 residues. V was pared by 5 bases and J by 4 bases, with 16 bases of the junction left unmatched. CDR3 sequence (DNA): TGTGCCAGCAGCCCCTTTAAAGTAGCGGGATATATGTACGAGCAGTACTTC. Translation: CASSPFKVAGYMYEQYF. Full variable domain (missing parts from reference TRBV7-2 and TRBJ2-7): GAGVSQSPSNKVTEKGKDVELRCDPISGHTALYWYRQSLGQGLEFLIYFQGNSAPDKSGLPSDRFSAERTGGSVSTLTIQRTQQEDSAVYLCASSPFKVAGYMYEQYFGPGTRLTVT.

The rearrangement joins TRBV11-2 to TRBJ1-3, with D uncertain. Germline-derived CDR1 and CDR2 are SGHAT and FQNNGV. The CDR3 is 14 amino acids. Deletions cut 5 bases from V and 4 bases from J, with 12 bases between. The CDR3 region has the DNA TGTGCCAGCAGCGTTTCCGGGCGAGGAAACACCATATATTTT. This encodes CASSVSGRGNTIYF.

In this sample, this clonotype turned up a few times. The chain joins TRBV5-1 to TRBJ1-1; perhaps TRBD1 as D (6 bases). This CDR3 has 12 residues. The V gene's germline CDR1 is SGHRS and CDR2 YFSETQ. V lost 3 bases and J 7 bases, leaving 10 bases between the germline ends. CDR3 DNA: TGCGCCAGCAGCTCCGGGGGGCGTGAAGCTTTCTTT. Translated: CASSSGGREAFF. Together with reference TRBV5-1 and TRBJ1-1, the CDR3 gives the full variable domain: KAGVTQTPRYLIKTRGQQVTLSCSPISGHRSVSWYQQTPGQGLQFLFEYFSETQRNKGNFPGRFSGRQFSNSRSEMNVSTLELGDSALYLCASSSGGREAFFGQGTRLTVV.